Below are 10 T cell receptor beta chains sequenced from a single sample in a study of shared clonotypes between healthy human individuals. Measured with immunoSEQ multiplex PCR; TCRdb has only the in-frame clones, and not every one. The repertoire holds about 2.4 million clones, with just over 90% as singletons. The sequenced sample was naive CD4+ T cells sorted from blood. Subset given: CD45RA+ positively selected. The receptor set was obtained from a man between 18 and 29 years old in good health.

Of note for this clone: This sample includes further DNA sequences coding for the same CDR3. The chain recombines TRBV2 with TRBJ1-1; 8 positions match TRBD1. The CDR3 runs to 14 residues. Germline CDR1 SNHLY, CDR2 FYNNEI. The J segment lost 5 bases and the V segment lost 6 bases, leaving 8 bases of the junction unmatched. The chain's CDR3 is CASSSGQGVTEAFF. The DNA for the CDR3 is TGTGCCAGCAGCAGCGGACAGGGAGTAACTGAAGCTTTCTTT.

This chain joins TRBV28 and TRBJ1-4; a weak D match, TRBD1 (6 bases). Germline lookup yields CDR1 MDHEN and CDR2 SYDVKM. The V end lost 6 bases, the J end lost 4 bases, and 18 bases lay between the germline ends. The CDR3 totals 16 residues. The CDR3 nucleotides read TGTGCCAGCAGGAGATCCATCGAGGGGGATAATGAAAAACTGTTTTTT. The encoded protein is CASRRSIEGDNEKLFF.

The genes are TRBV4-3 and TRBJ2-5; D unresolved. V was trimmed by 0 bases and J by 11 bases, leaving 16 bases between them. The CDR3 is 14 amino acids. The germline gives CDR1 LGHNA, CDR2 YSLEER. The CDR3 loop reads CASSQEAQVGVQYF. The CDR3 DNA sequence: TGCGCCAGCAGCCAAGAGGCCCAGGTGGGCGTTCAGTACTTC.

A note on this clone: Other nucleotide sequences from this sample produce the same CDR3. This chain uses TRBV5-1 with TRBJ2-3; a possible D gene is TRBD1 (5 bases). Germline assignment: CDR1 SGHRS and CDR2 YFSETQ. The CDR3 contains 16 residues. V was cut by 0 bases and J by 4 bases, with 15 bases left in between. The DNA for the CDR3 is TGCGCCAGCAGCTTGGTTGCAGGGAATGGGGCAGATACGCAGTATTTT. This codes for CASSLVAGNGADTQYF.

The genes are TRBV30 and TRBJ2-3, with a weak D call TRBD2 (5 bases). CDR3 size: 13 residues. Germline V gene sequence: CDR1 GTSNPN, CDR2 SVGIG (reference sequence). V was clipped by 1 base and J by 8 bases, with 13 bases between them. This CDR3 is CAWSGLAEGTQYF. Written as DNA, the CDR3 is TGTGCCTGGAGTGGGCTAGCTGAAGGTACGCAGTATTTT.

The V and J genes are TRBV18 and TRBJ1-4; 9 bases align to TRBD1. From germline, CDR1 is KGHSH and CDR2 LQKENI. The CDR3 length is 15 residues. Trimming at V came to 3 bases and at J to 8 bases, leaving 7 bases not matched to a gene. CDR3 DNA sequence: TGTGCCAGCTCACCCACACAGGGGGCAACCGAAAAACTGTTTTTT. Its protein is CASSPTQGATEKLFF.

Points on this clone: The same CDR3 also results from other DNA sequences found in this sample. The chain joins TRBV18 to TRBJ2-7, with TRBD2 identical over 14 bases. V trimming: 0 bases; J trimming: 3 bases; junction bases outside the gene matches: 1. The CDR3 is 16 amino acids. Germline CDR1 KGHSH, CDR2 LQKENI. CDR3 sequence: CASSPPGTSGSYEQYF. In DNA form, the CDR3 reads TGTGCCAGCTCACCACCGGGGACTAGCGGGAGCTACGAGCAGTACTTC.

The rearrangement uses TRBV5-8 and TRBJ2-5, with D unresolved. This CDR3 has 12 amino acids. V lost 1 base, J lost 5 bases, and 6 bases lay in between. CDR1 is SGHTS, CDR2 YDEGEE, per germline. For the CDR3, the DNA is TGTGCCAGCAGCTTGCAATGGGAGACCCAGTACTTC. Its translation: CASSLQWETQYF.

In the case of this clone: This same CDR3 is encoded by further DNA sequences in the sample. This rearrangement joins TRBV6-4 to TRBJ2-3; TRBD1 matches at 8 bases. Germline V CDR1 and CDR2: MRHNA, SNTAGT. The CDR3 length is 14 residues. V lost 5 bases, J lost 1 base, and 2 bases stayed unmatched. CDR3 DNA sequence: TGTGCCAGCAGTCCACAGGGGGGCACAGATACGCAGTATTTT. This sequence encodes CASSPQGGTDTQYF.

The chain uses TRBV18 and TRBJ2-7; D gene ambiguous. There are 12 residues in the CDR3. Germline CDR1 reads KGHSH; CDR2 reads LQKENI. Trimming took 5 bases from V and 3 from J, leaving 8 bases between them. The CDR3 reads CASSSTVYEQYF. CDR3 coding DNA: TGTGCCAGCTCATCGACTGTCTACGAGCAGTACTTC.